Presented here are 18 T cell receptor beta chains from one specimen sequenced in a study of T cell responses to AZD1222 COVID-19 vaccine. Sequencing used immunoSEQ multiplex PCR; TCRdb keeps in-frame clones, though not all of them. The repertoire has about 68,000 clones, about three quarters of them found once; the top ten carry 9% to 14%. Sequencing was performed on peripheral blood, taken on day 0 of AZD1222 vaccination. The receptors were sampled from an adult in good health.

This CDR3 is CASSAQGAQDEKLFF. The DNA for the CDR3 is TGTGCCAGCAGCGCACAGGGGGCGCAGGATGAAAAACTGTTTTTT. J is TRBJ1-4 and V is TRBV28; 9 bases line up with TRBD1. Trimming took 6 bases from V and 6 from J; bases not matched to a gene: 8. The CDR3 consists of 15 residues. Germline V gene lookup returns CDR1 MDHEN and CDR2 SYDVKM.

CDR3 sequence: CASSLGAGGGWPLHF. CDR3 nucleotides: TGTGCCAGCAGTTTAGGAGCAGGGGGCGGATGGCCCCTCCACTTT. J is TRBJ1-6 and V is TRBV27; 8 bases align to TRBD1. Unmatched junction bases numbered 10, after V lost 2 bases and J lost 13 bases. The CDR3 length is 15 residues. Germline CDR1 and CDR2: MNHEY and SMNVEV (reference sequence).

The rearrangement joins TRBV7-9 to TRBJ1-2; D unclear. The CDR3 extends over 14 amino acids. The V end lost 0 bases, the J end lost 7 bases, and 12 bases lay between the germline ends. Germline V gene lookup returns CDR1 SEHNR and CDR2 FQNEAQ (reference sequence). CDR3 DNA: TGTGCCAGCAGCTTAGCAGGGCCTGCGGGTGGCTACACCTTC. This encodes CASSLAGPAGGYTF.

V gene TRBV6-5 combines with J gene TRBJ2-7; D is undetermined. Germline values: CDR1 MNHEY, CDR2 SVGAGI. V was clipped by 0 bases and J by 5 bases, with 11 bases between them. This CDR3 spans 14 amino acids. CDR3 amino acids: CASSYSHQSDEQYF. The DNA for the CDR3 is TGTGCCAGCAGTTACTCGCACCAGTCCGACGAGCAGTACTTC.

This chain joins TRBV7-2 and TRBJ2-4, with TRBD1 as a possible D gene (6 bases). CDR1 SGHTA and CDR2 FQGNSA come from the germline V gene. The CDR3 has 13 residues. Trimming shortened V by 6 bases and J by 6 bases, and 12 bases separated the two germline ends. CDR3 protein: CASSPGARNIQYF. The CDR3 DNA reads as TGTGCCAGCAGTCCAGGGGCGCGAAACATTCAGTACTTC.

In its sample, this clone was seen a few times. V usage is TRBV28 and J usage is TRBJ1-1, with TRBD1 as a possible D gene (5 bases). The CDR3 consists of 14 residues. Trimming took 2 bases from V and 3 from J, leaving 10 bases between them. CDR1 MDHEN and CDR2 SYDVKM come from the germline V gene. DNA for the CDR3: TGTGCCAGCAGTTTAACCAGGGACGACACTGAAGCTTTCTTT. This translates into CASSLTRDDTEAFF. The whole variable domain, filled in from reference TRBV28 and TRBJ1-1, reads DVKVTQSSRYLVKRTGEKVFLECVQDMDHENMFWYRQDPGLGLRLIYFSYDVKMKEKGDIPEGYSVSREKKERFSLILESASTNQTSMYLCASSLTRDDTEAFFGQGTRLTVV.

V and J are TRBV6-4 and TRBJ2-1; the D gene is possibly TRBD1 (6 bases). CDR1 is MRHNA, CDR2 SNTAGT, per germline. The CDR3 consists of 15 residues. V dropped 5 bases and J dropped 3 bases, with 14 bases sitting between them. In DNA, the CDR3 is TGTGCCAGCAGTTCTCAGGGGCCTTACTACAATGAGCAGTTCTTC. Amino acids: CASSSQGPYYNEQFF.

The CDR3 reads CASSYLGGEHEKLFF. The CDR3 DNA reads TGTGCCAGCAGTTACCTTGGGGGGGAACATGAAAAACTGTTTTTT. This chain connects TRBV6-5 to TRBJ1-4, with D perhaps matching TRBD1 (5 bases). Trimming took 2 bases from V and 6 from J, leaving 13 bases between them. CDR3 size: 15 residues. The germline gives CDR1 MNHEY, CDR2 SVGAGI.

The chain links TRBV30 to TRBJ1-5; D is uncertain. Germline CDR1 and CDR2: GTSNPN and SVGIG (reference sequence). V gave up 0 bases and J gave up 0 bases, with 9 bases separating them. The CDR3 contains 15 residues. The CDR3 DNA reads TGTGCCTGGAGTGTAGACCACCTTAGCAATCAGCCCCAGCATTTT. Protein: CAWSVDHLSNQPQHF.

V usage is TRBV6-5 and J usage is TRBJ2-1, with 9 bases aligning to TRBD2. This CDR3 spans 14 amino acids. Germline V gene data show CDR1 as MNHEY and CDR2 as SVGAGI. V lost 5 bases, J lost 4 bases, and 3 bases stayed unmatched. The CDR3 DNA reads as TGTGCCAGCAGTACGAGCGGGGGGTACAATGAGCAGTTCTTC. It yields the protein CASSTSGGYNEQFF.

V is TRBV7-2 and J is TRBJ2-2; the D gene is possibly TRBD2 (6 bases). V lost 3 bases and J 1 base, leaving 6 bases between the germline ends. Germline V lookup: CDR1 SGHTA, CDR2 FQGNSA. This CDR3 has 14 amino acids. The CDR3 bases are TGTGCCAGCAGCTTTAGCGGGAACACCGGGGAGCTGTTTTTT. It translates to CASSFSGNTGELFF.

This clone was detected only a few times. V usage is TRBV5-1 and J usage is TRBJ1-6; D might be TRBD1 (6 bases). V was cut by 3 bases and J by 7 bases, with 14 bases left in between. The CDR3 spans 15 residues. CDR1 is SGHRS, CDR2 YFSETQ, per germline. DNA for the CDR3: TGCGCCAGCAGCTACATAGGGGGGAGAAATTCACCCCTCCACTTT. It is translated as CASSYIGGRNSPLHF.

The chain employs TRBV7-2 and TRBJ1-1; D call uncertain. Trimming stripped 2 bases from V and 2 bases from J, with 15 bases between. Germline loops: CDR1 SGHTA, CDR2 FQGNSA. The CDR3 is 16 residues long. The CDR3 nucleotides read TGTGCCAGCAGCTTAATTTGGGTAGGGCTAAACACTGAAGCTTTCTTT. It yields the protein CASSLIWVGLNTEAFF.

This sequence joins TRBV18 and TRBJ2-2; the D gene is possibly TRBD2 (7 bases). Germline V lookup: CDR1 KGHSH, CDR2 LQKENI. The CDR3 has 17 residues. V lost 3 bases, J lost 4 bases, and 18 bases lay in between. CDR3 loop: CASSPVRGAFGTGELFF. CDR3 sequence (DNA): TGTGCCAGCTCACCGGTCCGGGGGGCCTTCGGCACCGGGGAGCTGTTTTTT.

CDR3 amino acids: CASSPRDRNTGELFF. The CDR3 DNA reads TGTGCCAGCAGCCCGCGGGACAGGAACACCGGGGAGCTGTTTTTT. The chain links TRBV11-2 to TRBJ2-2, with D maybe TRBD1 (7 bases). CDR1 is SGHAT and CDR2 is FQNNGV in the germline V gene. This CDR3 contains 15 residues. V shed 5 bases and J shed 1 base, with 11 bases lying between them.

V gene TRBV11-3 combines with J gene TRBJ1-3, with D possibly matching TRBD1 (6 bases). The CDR3 totals 14 residues. Germline V gene data show CDR1 as SGHNT and CDR2 as YENEEA. V shed 0 bases and J shed 9 bases, with 12 bases lying between them. The CDR3 reads CASSLDGTRSTIYF. CDR3 nucleotides: TGTGCCAGCAGCTTAGATGGGACAAGGAGCACCATATATTTT.

The V call is TRBV2, the J call TRBJ1-1, with D hard to call. The CDR3 sequence is 16 residues long. CDR1 and CDR2 from the germline V gene are SNHLY and FYNNEI. V lost 2 bases to trimming and J lost 0 bases, with 13 bases between them. The CDR3 reads CASSELQPMMNTEAFF. The CDR3 DNA is TGTGCCAGCAGTGAATTGCAGCCTATGATGAACACTGAAGCTTTCTTT.

This clone was counted a single time. V gene TRBV6-5 combines with J gene TRBJ1-2, with D possibly matching TRBD1 (5 bases). The V end was cut by 0 bases, the J end by 4 bases, with 15 bases between. This CDR3 spans 16 amino acids. Germline V gives CDR1 MNHEY, CDR2 SVGAGI. CDR3 region: CASSYSSVRGSYGYTF. Written as DNA, the CDR3 is TGTGCCAGCAGTTACTCGTCCGTCCGGGGCTCCTATGGCTACACCTTC.